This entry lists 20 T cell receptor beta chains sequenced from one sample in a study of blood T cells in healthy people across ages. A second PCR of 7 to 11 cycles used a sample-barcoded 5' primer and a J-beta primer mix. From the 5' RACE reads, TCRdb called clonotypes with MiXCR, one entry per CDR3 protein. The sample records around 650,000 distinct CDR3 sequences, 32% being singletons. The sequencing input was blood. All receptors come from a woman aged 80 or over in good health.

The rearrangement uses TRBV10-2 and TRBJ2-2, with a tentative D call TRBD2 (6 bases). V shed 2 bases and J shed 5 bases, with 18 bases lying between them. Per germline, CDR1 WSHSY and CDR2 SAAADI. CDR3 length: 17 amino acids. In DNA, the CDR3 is TGCGCCAGCAGTGAGGCTCTAGCGTATCGGGGAACCGGGGAGCTGTTTTTT. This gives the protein CASSEALAYRGTGELFF.

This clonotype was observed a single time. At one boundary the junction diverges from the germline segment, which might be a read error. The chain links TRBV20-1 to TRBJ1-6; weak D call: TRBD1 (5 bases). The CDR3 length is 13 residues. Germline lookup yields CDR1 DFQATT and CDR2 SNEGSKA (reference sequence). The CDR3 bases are TGCAGTGCTAGAGAGACAGTAAATTCACCCCCCCACTTT. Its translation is CSARETVNSPPHF.

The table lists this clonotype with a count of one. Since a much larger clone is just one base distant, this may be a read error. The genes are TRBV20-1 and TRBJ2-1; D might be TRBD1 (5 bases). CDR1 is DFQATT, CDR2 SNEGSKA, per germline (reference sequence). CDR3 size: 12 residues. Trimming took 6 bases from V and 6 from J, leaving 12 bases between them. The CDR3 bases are TGCAGTGCCAGCGACAGACCCAATGAGCAGTTCTTC. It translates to CSASDRPNEQFF.

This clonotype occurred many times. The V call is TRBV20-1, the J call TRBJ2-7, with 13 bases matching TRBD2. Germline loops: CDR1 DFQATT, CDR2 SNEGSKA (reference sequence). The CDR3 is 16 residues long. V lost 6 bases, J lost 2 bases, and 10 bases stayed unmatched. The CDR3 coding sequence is TGCAGTGCGGTTAGGACTAGCGGGGGAAGTACCTACGAGCAGTACTTC. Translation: CSAVRTSGGSTYEQYF.

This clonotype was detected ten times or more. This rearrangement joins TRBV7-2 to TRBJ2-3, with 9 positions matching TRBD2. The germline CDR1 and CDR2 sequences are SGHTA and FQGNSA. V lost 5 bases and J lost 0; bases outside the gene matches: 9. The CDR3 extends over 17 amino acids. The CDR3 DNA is TGTGCCAGCAGCGAAAGGCGGGGGGGGGCTAGCACAGATACGCAGTATTTT. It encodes CASSERRGGASTDTQYF.

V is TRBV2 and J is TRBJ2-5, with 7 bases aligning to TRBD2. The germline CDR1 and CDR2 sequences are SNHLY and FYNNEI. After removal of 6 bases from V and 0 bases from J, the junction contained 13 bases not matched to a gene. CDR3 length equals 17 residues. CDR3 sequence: CASRGGPGTNYQETQYF. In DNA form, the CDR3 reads TGTGCCAGCAGGGGGGGACCCGGGACTAACTACCAAGAGACCCAGTACTTC.

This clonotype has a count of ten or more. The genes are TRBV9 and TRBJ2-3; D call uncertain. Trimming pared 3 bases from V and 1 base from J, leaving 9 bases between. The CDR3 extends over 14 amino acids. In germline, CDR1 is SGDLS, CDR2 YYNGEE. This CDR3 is CASSAAGRTDTQYF. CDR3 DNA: TGTGCCAGCAGCGCAGCCGGCCGCACAGATACGCAGTATTTT.

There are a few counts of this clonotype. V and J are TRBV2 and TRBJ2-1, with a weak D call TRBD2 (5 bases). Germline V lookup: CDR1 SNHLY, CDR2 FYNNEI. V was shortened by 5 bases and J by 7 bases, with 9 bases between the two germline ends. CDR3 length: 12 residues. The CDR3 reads CASSRTVNEQFF. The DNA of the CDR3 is TGTGCCAGCAGTAGGACTGTAAATGAGCAGTTCTTC.

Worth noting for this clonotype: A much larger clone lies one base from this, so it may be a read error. CDR3 coding DNA: TGTGCCAGCAGTTATCCAGGGGCTTCCAGCTCCTACGAGCAGTTCTTC. Its protein is CASSYPGASSSYEQFF. The chain carries TRBV6-2 or TRBV6-3 and TRBJ2-1; D possibly corresponds to TRBD1 (6 bases). The V end lost 3 bases, the J end lost 10 bases, and 22 bases lay between the germline ends. The CDR3 is 16 residues long. Per germline, CDR1 MNHEY and CDR2 SVGEGT.

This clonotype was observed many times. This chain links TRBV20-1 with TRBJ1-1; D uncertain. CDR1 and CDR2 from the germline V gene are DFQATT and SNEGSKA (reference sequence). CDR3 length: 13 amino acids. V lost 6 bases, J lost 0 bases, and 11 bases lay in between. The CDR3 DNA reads TGCAGTGCCCGAGGCACCTTGAACACTGAAGCTTTCTTT. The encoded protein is CSARGTLNTEAFF.

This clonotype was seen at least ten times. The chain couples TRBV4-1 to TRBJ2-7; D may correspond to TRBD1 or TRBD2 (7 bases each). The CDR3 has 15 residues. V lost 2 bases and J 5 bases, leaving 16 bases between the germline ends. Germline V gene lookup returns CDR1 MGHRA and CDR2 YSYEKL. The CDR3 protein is CASSQPQGRVNEQYF. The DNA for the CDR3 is TGCGCCAGCAGCCAACCACAGGGGAGGGTCAACGAGCAGTACTTC.

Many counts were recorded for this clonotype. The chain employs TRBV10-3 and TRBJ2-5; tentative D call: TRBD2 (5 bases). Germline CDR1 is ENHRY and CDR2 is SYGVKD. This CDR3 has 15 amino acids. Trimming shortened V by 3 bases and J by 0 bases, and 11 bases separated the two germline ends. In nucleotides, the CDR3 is TGTGCCATCAGTGAAAACGGACTGTACCAAGAGACCCAGTACTTC. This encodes CAISENGLYQETQYF.

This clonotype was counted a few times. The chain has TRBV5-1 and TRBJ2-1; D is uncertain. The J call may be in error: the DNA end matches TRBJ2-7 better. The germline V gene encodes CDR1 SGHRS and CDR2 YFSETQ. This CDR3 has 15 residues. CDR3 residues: CASSLTRSSYNEQYF. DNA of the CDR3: TGCGCCAGCAGCTTGACTCGGAGCTCCTACAATGAGCAGTACTTC.

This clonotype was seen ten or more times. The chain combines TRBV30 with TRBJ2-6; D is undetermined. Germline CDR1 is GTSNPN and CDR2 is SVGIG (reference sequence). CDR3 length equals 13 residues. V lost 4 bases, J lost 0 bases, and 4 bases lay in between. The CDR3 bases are TGTGCCTGGACCCGCTCTGGGGCCAACGTCCTGACTTTC. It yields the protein CAWTRSGANVLTF.

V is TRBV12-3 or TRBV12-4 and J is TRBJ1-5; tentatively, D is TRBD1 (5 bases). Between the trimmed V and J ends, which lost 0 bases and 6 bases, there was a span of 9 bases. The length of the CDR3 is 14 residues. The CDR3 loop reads CASSLALTVQPQHF. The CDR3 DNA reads TGTGCCAGCAGTTTAGCGCTGACAGTTCAGCCCCAGCATTTT.

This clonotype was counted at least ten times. For the CDR3, the DNA is TGTGCCAGCAGTTATGCGGTGGGATACGAGCAGTACTTC. Its translation: CASSYAVGYEQYF. V usage is TRBV6-5 and J usage is TRBJ2-7; D remains unclear. CDR3 size: 13 residues. The V and J ends lost 3 bases and 4 bases respectively, with 10 bases between them. In germline, CDR1 is MNHEY, CDR2 SVGAGI.

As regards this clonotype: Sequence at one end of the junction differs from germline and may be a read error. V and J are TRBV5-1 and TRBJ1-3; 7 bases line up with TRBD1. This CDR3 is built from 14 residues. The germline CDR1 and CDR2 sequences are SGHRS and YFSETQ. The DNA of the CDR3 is TGCGCCAGCAGCCGGGGACAGAGCGGGCACACCAGATATTTT. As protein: CASSRGQSGHTRYF.

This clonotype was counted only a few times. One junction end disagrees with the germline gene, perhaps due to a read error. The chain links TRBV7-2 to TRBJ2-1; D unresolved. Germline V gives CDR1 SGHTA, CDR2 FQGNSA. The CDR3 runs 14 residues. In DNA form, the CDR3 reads TGTGCCAGCAGCCGACACGGCTCCTACATTGAGCAGTTCTTC. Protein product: CASSRHGSYIEQFF.

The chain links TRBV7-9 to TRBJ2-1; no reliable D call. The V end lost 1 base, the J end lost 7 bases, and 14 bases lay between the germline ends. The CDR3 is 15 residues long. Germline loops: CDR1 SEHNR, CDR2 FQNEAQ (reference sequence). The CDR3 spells CASSLVGVAQNEQFF. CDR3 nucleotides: TGTGCCAGCAGCTTAGTCGGTGTCGCACAAAATGAGCAGTTCTTC.

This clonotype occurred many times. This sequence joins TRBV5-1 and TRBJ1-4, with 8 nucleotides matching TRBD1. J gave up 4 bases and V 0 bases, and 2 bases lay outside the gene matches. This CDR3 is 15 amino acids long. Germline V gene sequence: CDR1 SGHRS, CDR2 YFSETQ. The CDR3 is CASSLDRGINEKLFF. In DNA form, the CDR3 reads TGCGCCAGCAGCTTGGACAGGGGGATTAATGAAAAACTGTTTTTT. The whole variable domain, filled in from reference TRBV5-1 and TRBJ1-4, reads KAGVTQTPRYLIKTRGQQVTLSCSPISGHRSVSWYQQTPGQGLQFLFEYFSETQRNKGNFPGRFSGRQFSNSRSEMNVSTLELGDSALYLCASSLDRGINEKLFFGSGTQLSVL.